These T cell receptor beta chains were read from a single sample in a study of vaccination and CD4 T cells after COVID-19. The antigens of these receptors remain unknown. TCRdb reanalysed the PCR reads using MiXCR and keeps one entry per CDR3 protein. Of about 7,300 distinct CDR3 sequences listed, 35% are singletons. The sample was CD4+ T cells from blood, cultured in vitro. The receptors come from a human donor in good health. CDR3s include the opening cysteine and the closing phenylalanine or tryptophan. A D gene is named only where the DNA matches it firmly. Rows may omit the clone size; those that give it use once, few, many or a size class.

TGTGCCAGCAGGACAGGGGCCCTAAACACTGAAGCTTTCTTT,CASRTGALNTEAFF,TRBD1,TRBV27,.,TRBJ1-1
TGCAGTGCAGGGTTTTTGAACACTGAAGCTTTCTTT,CSAGFLNTEAFF,.,TRBV20-1,.,TRBJ1-1
TGTGCCAGCTCACCAAACCAGGGTAGGGACACTGAAGCTTTCTTT,CASSPNQGRDTEAFF,.,TRBV18,.,TRBJ1-1
TGTGCCAGCAGTACAAAGTCCGAGCAGTCCCAGCATTTT,CASSTKSEQSQHF,.,TRBV6-1,.,TRBJ1-5
TGCAGTGTCCCAAGGGGGAACACTGAAGCTTTCTTT,CSVPRGNTEAFF,.,TRBV20-1,.,TRBJ1-1
TGCGCCAGCAGTGAGTCGAAGGGACTCACAGATACGCAGTATTTT,CASSESKGLTDTQYF,.,TRBV10-1,.,TRBJ2-3
TGTGCCAGCAGTTGGGGGGCAGGGAGATCCTACGAGCAGTACTTC,CASSWGAGRSYEQYF,.,TRBV27,.,TRBJ2-7
TGTGCCAGCAGCTTAAGTTACGATACGAACACTGAAGCTTTCTTT,CASSLSYDTNTEAFF,.,TRBV7-9,few,TRBJ1-1
TGTGCCAGCAGCTTAAGGGCAGAGGATTCACCCCTCCACTTT,CASSLRAEDSPLHF,.,TRBV7-3,.,TRBJ1-6
TGTGCCAGCAGTGACGGGACTAGCGCAGATACGCAGTATTTT,CASSDGTSADTQYF,TRBD2,TRBV6-4,once,TRBJ2-3
TGCAGTGCTAGAGATCACTCTGAAAAACTGTTTTTT,CSARDHSEKLFF,.,TRBV20-1,.,TRBJ1-4
TGTGCCAGCAGCCCCGGGGGCGGCGTGGGCACTGAAGCTTTCTTT,CASSPGGGVGTEAFF,.,TRBV7-2,few,TRBJ1-1
TGTGCCAGCAGCTTCAAAGATACGCAGTATTTT,CASSFKDTQYF,.,TRBV7-2,few,TRBJ2-3
TGCAGCGTTTTAAGGTCCAGGGCAATGAACACTGAAGCTTTCTTT,CSVLRSRAMNTEAFF,.,TRBV29-1,.,TRBJ1-1
TGTGCCAGCAGCCCCTCCGGGACAGCCTATGGCTACACCTTC,CASSPSGTAYGYTF,TRBD1,TRBV6-1,few,TRBJ1-2
TGCAGTGCTCTAGGGGTGGAAGAGACCCAGTACTTC,CSALGVEETQYF,.,TRBV20-1,.,TRBJ2-5
TGTGCCAGCAGTCCCTCTCAGGACACTGAAGCTTTCTTT,CASSPSQDTEAFF,.,TRBV12-3/TRBV12-4,.,TRBJ1-1
TGCAGCGTCGACAGAGCCGACACCGGGGAGCTGTTTTTT,CSVDRADTGELFF,.,TRBV29-1,.,TRBJ2-2
TGTGCCAGCAGACGGTGGCAGGGGACCGGGGAGCTGTTTTTT,CASRRWQGTGELFF,.,TRBV12-3/TRBV12-4,few,TRBJ2-2
TGTGCCAGCAGTTTGGGCAACCCCTGGGGGAGCTCCTATAATTCACCCCTCCACTTT,CASSLGNPWGSSYNSPLHF,.,TRBV27,few,TRBJ1-6
TGCGGGGCAGGTTCCCGGGACAGTTCCTACGAGCAGTACTTC,CGAGSRDSSYEQYF,TRBD1,TRBV20-1,.,TRBJ2-7
TGTGCCAGCAGTTTCTGGGGCACGAACACTGAAGCTTTCTTT,CASSFWGTNTEAFF,.,TRBV12-3/TRBV12-4,.,TRBJ1-1
TGTGCCAGCAGTGAATCGGCGGGGGGGAAGGATACGCAGTATTTT,CASSESAGGKDTQYF,TRBD2,TRBV6-1,few,TRBJ2-3
TGTGCCAGCAGTTACCTTCGGGACAGGGGGTTTTTCGGCTCTGGGGCCAACGTCCTGACTTTC,CASSYLRDRGFFGSGANVLTF,TRBD1,TRBV6-2/TRBV6-3,.,TRBJ2-6
TGTGCCAGCAGCTTCGGGACTAGCGGGAATACGCAGTATTTT,CASSFGTSGNTQYF,TRBD2,TRBV5-4,.,TRBJ2-3
TGCGCCAGCAGCCCTGGACAGGAAGGCACTGAAGCTTTCTTT,CASSPGQEGTEAFF,TRBD1,TRBV5-1,.,TRBJ1-1
TGTGCCAGCACCCTAGGGACTAGCGGGGGAACCGGGGAGCTGTTTTTT,CASTLGTSGGTGELFF,TRBD2,TRBV7-6,.,TRBJ2-2
TGTGCCAGCAGTCCGCTGGGGGGTGGTGGAAACACCATATATTTT,CASSPLGGGGNTIYF,.,TRBV6-1,.,TRBJ1-3
TGTGCCAGCAGCCAATGGACAGCCCTAGCTAACTATGGCTACACCTTC,CASSQWTALANYGYTF,.,TRBV4-2,.,TRBJ1-2
TGTGCCAGCCGTGCCAACTACTATGGCTACACCTTC,CASRANYYGYTF,.,TRBV6-1,.,TRBJ1-2
TGTGCCAGCGAGCGGGGGAGCACAGATACGCAGTATTTT,CASERGSTDTQYF,TRBD2,TRBV14,.,TRBJ2-3
TGTGCCAGCTCACCACCGGGTGACGGGACAGGTCGGGTGAACACTGAAGCTTTCTTT,CASSPPGDGTGRVNTEAFF,TRBD1,TRBV18,.,TRBJ1-1
TGTGCCATCAGTTCGTCCCATATTGGGGAGAGCGGAGAAGCTTTCTTT,CAISSSHIGESGEAFF,.,TRBV10-3,few,TRBJ1-1
TGTGCCAGCAGCTTAGGGTTACCAACTATCTCTGGGGCCAACGTCCTGACTTTC,CASSLGLPTISGANVLTF,.,TRBV7-2,few,TRBJ2-6
TGTGCCAGCAGTGAACAGGGCGGGGGGAGCAATCAGCCCCAGCATTTT,CASSEQGGGSNQPQHF,.,TRBV6-1,.,TRBJ1-5
TGTGCCAGCTCACCAATGGGACAGGGAAACACTGAAGCTTTCTTT,CASSPMGQGNTEAFF,TRBD1,TRBV18,few,TRBJ1-1